This is a list of T cell receptor beta chains from one sample in a study of siplizumab effects on memory and regulatory T cells. Assay used: immunoSEQ multiplex PCR; TCRdb lists only in-frame clones, some missing. This table has approximately 100,000 clones, approximately 90% appearing once. Input material: Tregs sorted from blood. The receptors here all came from a human donor in good health. Both conserved end residues are part of each CDR3. Each record gives: D gene, V gene, J gene, clone size, CDR3 protein, CDR3 DNA. A D gene is named only where the DNA matches it firmly. Expanded clones get a size class; other rows say once, few or many, or leave the size out.

>TRBD2|TRBV7-7|TRBJ2-1|-
CASSLIAGTNEQFF
TGTGCTAGCAGCTTAATAGCGGGGACAAATGAGCAGTTCTTC
>-|TRBV4-2|TRBJ2-1|-
CASSFGPNNEQFF
TGTGCCAGCAGCTTCGGACCTAACAATGAGCAGTTCTTC
>TRBD1|TRBV28|TRBJ1-4|-
CASSSTPRQGNEKLFF
TGTGCCAGCAGTTCCACCCCGAGACAGGGGAATGAAAAACTGTTTTTT
>-|TRBV5-1|TRBJ2-3|few
CASSWDISTDTQYF
TGCGCCAGCAGCTGGGACATTAGCACAGATACGCAGTATTTT
>-|TRBV25-1|TRBJ1-2|-
CASSEWGGYGYTF
TGTGCCAGCAGTGAATGGGGCGGCTATGGCTACACCTTC
>-|TRBV6-6|TRBJ2-1|-
CASSPGSYNEQFF
TGTGCCAGCAGCCCGGGGTCCTACAATGAGCAGTTCTTC
>-|TRBV5-1|TRBJ2-3|-
CASSLGPTPDTQYF
TGCGCCAGCAGCTTGGGACCGACCCCAGATACGCAGTATTTT
>TRBD2|TRBV5-1|TRBJ2-1|-
CASSLTSGTYNEQFF
TGCGCCAGCAGCCTTACTAGCGGGACTTACAATGAGCAGTTCTTC
>-|TRBV5-6|TRBJ2-7|-
CASSLILDPYEQYF
TGTGCCAGCAGCTTGATTCTAGACCCCTACGAGCAGTACTTC
>TRBD1|TRBV18|TRBJ1-2|many
CASSTKQGIGYGYTF
TGTGCCAGCTCAACGAAACAGGGGATCGGCTATGGCTACACCTTC
>-|TRBV28|TRBJ1-2|-
CASRLYGYTF
TGTGCCAGCAGACTCTATGGCTACACCTTC
>TRBD2|TRBV19|TRBJ2-3|-
CASMSGTIIGTQYF
TGTGCCAGTATGTCCGGGACTATAATCGGTACGCAGTATTTT
>-|TRBV5-1|TRBJ2-3|-
CASSLDFTDTQYF
TGCGCCAGCAGCTTGGACTTCACAGATACGCAGTATTTT
>-|TRBV6-6|TRBJ2-1|-
CASSYYDNEQFF
TGTGCCAGCAGTTACTACGACAATGAGCAGTTCTTC
>TRBD1|TRBV9|TRBJ2-1|-
CASSVGQGGLYNEQFF
TGTGCCAGCAGCGTTGGACAGGGGGGACTCTACAATGAGCAGTTCTTC
>TRBD1|TRBV18|TRBJ1-2|-
CASSPTSTGGGYGYTF
TGTGCCAGCTCACCTACGTCCACAGGGGGCGGCTATGGCTACACCTTC
>TRBD1|TRBV5-6|TRBJ1-3|-
CASSPTGTGNTIYF
TGTGCCAGCAGCCCGACAGGGACCGGAAACACCATATATTTT
>-|TRBV11-2|TRBJ2-7|-
CASSLVVASEVTF
TGTGCCAGCAGCTTAGTTGTGGCTAGCGAAGTTACCTTC
>-|TRBV2|TRBJ2-1|-
CASSERGSFPYNEQFF
TGTGCCAGCAGTGAAAGGGGCTCCTTCCCTTACAATGAGCAGTTCTTC
>-|TRBV7-6|TRBJ2-1|-
CASSNSLPGNEQFF
TGTGCCAGCAGCAACTCTCTCCCCGGAAATGAGCAGTTCTTC
>TRBD2|TRBV27|TRBJ2-2|-
CASSFRTSGRSDKSGELFF
TGTGCCAGCAGTTTCAGGACTAGCGGGAGATCGGATAAATCCGGGGAGCTGTTTTTT
>-|TRBV5-6|TRBJ2-5|once
CASSLDRRETQYF
TGTGCCAGCAGCTTGGACCGGCGGGAGACCCAGTACTTC
>TRBD1|TRBV23-1|TRBJ1-5|-
CASSQSRQGAGQPQHF
TGCGCCAGCAGTCAATCGCGGCAGGGGGCAGGTCAGCCCCAGCATTTT
>TRBD1|TRBV7-6|TRBJ2-7|-
CASSLAQGTGNHEQYF
TGTGCCAGCAGCTTAGCGCAGGGGACAGGGAACCACGAGCAGTACTTC
>-|TRBV4-1|TRBJ1-1|-
CASSQDSRWGTEAFF
TGCGCCAGCAGCCAAGATTCCAGGTGGGGCACTGAAGCTTTCTTT
>-|TRBV28|TRBJ1-2|-
CASSLQQNYGYTF
TGTGCCAGCAGTTTACAACAGAACTATGGCTACACCTTC
>-|TRBV7-9|TRBJ1-2|once
CASSLSGALGGYTF
TGTGCCAGCAGCTTATCGGGGGCCTTGGGTGGCTACACCTTC
>TRBD2|TRBV7-9|TRBJ2-2|-
CASSISGRAPGELFF
TGTGCCAGCAGCATTAGCGGGAGGGCCCCCGGGGAGCTGTTTTTT
>-|TRBV7-9|TRBJ2-2|-
CASSLAGLAGELFF
TGTGCCAGCAGCTTAGCGGGGCTGGCCGGGGAGCTGTTTTTT
>-|TRBV2|TRBJ2-2|-
CASKSRKLTGELFF
TGTGCCAGCAAGTCGCGGAAACTCACCGGGGAGCTGTTTTTT
>-|TRBV5-1|TRBJ1-2|-
CASSLAGGAHGYTF
TGCGCCAGCAGCTTGGCCGGGGGGGCGCATGGCTACACCTTC
>-|TRBV7-2|TRBJ2-2|-
CASSLAGDGELFF
TGTGCCAGCAGCCTCGCCGGGGACGGGGAGCTGTTTTTT
>TRBD2|TRBV19|TRBJ2-3|-
CASSILGLAVSSTDTQYF
TGTGCCAGTAGTATTTTGGGACTAGCTGTATCTAGCACAGATACGCAGTATTTT
>TRBD1|TRBV5-1|TRBJ2-7|-
CASSPGTGSYEQYF
TGCGCCAGCAGCCCCGGGACAGGGTCCTACGAGCAGTACTTC
>-|TRBV20-1|TRBJ1-2|-
CSAMASYGYTF
TGCAGTGCGATGGCAAGCTATGGCTACACCTTC
>-|TRBV5-1|TRBJ2-3|-
CASTRGSDTQYF
TGCGCCAGCACCAGGGGATCAGATACGCAGTATTTT
>-|TRBV5-4|TRBJ1-3|once
CASTKGGTLSGNTIYF
TGTGCCAGCACCAAAGGAGGCACTCTCTCTGGAAACACCATATATTTT
>-|TRBV7-8|TRBJ2-3|-
CASSLVQGSTDTQYF
TGTGCCAGCAGCCTGGTACAGGGTAGCACAGATACGCAGTATTTT
>-|TRBV7-9|TRBJ2-2|-
CASSIRVTGELFF
TGTGCCAGCAGCATACGGGTCACCGGGGAGCTGTTTTTT
>TRBD1|TRBV19|TRBJ1-4|-
CATSEDRGIGEKLFF
TGTGCCACCTCGGAGGACAGGGGAATTGGTGAAAAACTGTTTTTT
>TRBD1|TRBV5-5|TRBJ1-5|-
CASSSTGREEPQHF
TGTGCCAGCAGCTCGACAGGGAGAGAGGAGCCCCAGCATTTT
>-|TRBV27|TRBJ2-1|-
CASSFLWEPPEFF
TGTGCCAGCAGTTTTTTGTGGGAGCCCCCCGAGTTCTTC
>-|TRBV5-6|TRBJ1-6|once
CASSFGSWDFNSPLHF
TGTGCCAGCAGCTTCGGATCTTGGGATTTTAATTCACCCCTCCACTTT
>TRBD1|TRBV7-9|TRBJ2-5|-
CASRSGTGLGETQYF
TGTGCCAGCAGGTCCGGGACAGGGCTCGGTGAGACCCAGTACTTC
>-|TRBV28|TRBJ2-7|once
CASSLGSVYEQYF
TGTGCCAGCAGTTTAGGTTCCGTCTACGAGCAGTACTTC
>-|TRBV5-6|TRBJ2-7|-
CASSWDVGYEQYF
TGTGCCAGCAGCTGGGACGTAGGGTACGAGCAGTACTTC
>TRBD2|TRBV7-9|TRBJ2-7|-
CASSFSGTSGAYEQYF
TGTGCCAGCAGCTTTTCGGGGACTAGCGGCGCCTACGAGCAGTACTTC
>-|TRBV5-1|TRBJ2-5|-
CASSFQETQYF
TGTGCCAGCAGCTTTCAAGAGACCCAGTACTTC
>-|TRBV6-1|TRBJ2-7|-
CASSEGFAARAYEQYF
TGTGCCAGCAGTGAAGGTTTCGCTGCCAGGGCCTACGAGCAGTACTTC
>TRBD1|TRBV7-9|TRBJ1-2|-
CASSPGLGQGKDGYTF
TGTGCCAGCAGCCCAGGACTAGGACAGGGTAAAGATGGCTACACCTTC
>TRBD2|TRBV28|TRBJ2-7|-
CASSRLAGGYEQYF
TGTGCCAGCAGTAGACTAGCGGGAGGCTACGAGCAGTACTTC